Listed below are T cell receptor beta chains from one sample, sequenced in a study of CD8 T cells in ankylosing spondylitis. TCRdb ran MiXCR on the 5' RACE reads and lists one entry per CDR3 protein. The table has fewer than 650,000 distinct CDR3 sequences, about 13% seen once. Sequenced input: blood, either unsorted or a sorted T cell fraction (not recorded which). These receptors originate from a male donor with ankylosing spondylitis. Each CDR3 is given with its conserved first and last residue. The order of the fields is V gene, clone size, J gene, CDR3 length, D gene, CDR3 protein, CDR3 DNA. The D gene is left open where the match is weak. The size entry is marked missing in some rows and otherwise reads once, few, many or a size class.

TRBV20-1	NA	TRBJ1-5	13	NA	CSANRVANQPQHF	TGCAGTGCTAACCGAGTAGCAAATCAGCCCCAGCATTTT
TRBV7-9	few	TRBJ2-5	16	TRBD2	CASSIRLAPGQETQYF	TGTGCCAGCAGTATAAGACTAGCCCCCGGCCAAGAGACCCAGTACTTC
TRBV7-8	few	TRBJ2-3	17	TRBD2	CASSLVRREAGTDTQYF	TGTGCCAGCAGCTTAGTAAGGCGGGAGGCAGGTACAGATACGCAGTATTTT
TRBV2	NA	TRBJ2-3	14	TRBD2	CASTLAEWTDTQYF	TGTGCCAGCACCCTAGCGGAATGGACAGATACGCAGTATTTT
TRBV20-1	many	TRBJ1-3	16	NA	CSATRRGHASGNTIYF	TGCAGTGCTACTCGGCGGGGGCACGCGTCGGGAAACACCATATATTTT
TRBV5-1	few	TRBJ2-7	17	NA	CASSYLGLPGETYEQYF	TGCGCCAGCAGTTATTTGGGTCTTCCCGGGGAAACCTACGAGCAGTACTTC
TRBV12-3/TRBV12-4	NA	TRBJ1-1	13	TRBD1	CASSRRDRGEAFF	TGTGCCAGCAGTAGACGGGACAGGGGAGAAGCTTTCTTT
TRBV12-3/TRBV12-4	many	TRBJ1-2	15	NA	CASSFRRGANYGYTF	TGTGCCAGCAGTTTTCGCCGGGGTGCCAACTATGGCTACACCTTC
TRBV12-3/TRBV12-4	many	TRBJ2-7	14	TRBD1	CASSLTGDVYEQYF	TGTGCCAGCAGTCTGACAGGGGACGTTTACGAGCAGTACTTC
TRBV12-3/TRBV12-4	many	TRBJ2-1	16	NA	CASTLTGGGGYNEQFF	TGTGCCAGCACCCTCACCGGGGGAGGGGGCTACAATGAGCAGTTCTTC
TRBV25-1	NA	TRBJ1-2	14	NA	CASRESGAHHGYTF	TGTGCCAGCAGAGAATCCGGGGCCCACCATGGCTACACCTTC
TRBV7-8	few	TRBJ1-2	14	NA	CASSLNGNENGYTF	TGTGCCAGCAGCTTGAATGGGAATGAGAATGGCTACACCTTC
TRBV24-1	few	TRBJ2-3	12	NA	CATSEYTDTQYF	TGTGCCACCAGTGAGTACACAGATACGCAGTATTTT
TRBV12-3/TRBV12-4	few	TRBJ1-4	14	NA	CASNTRDWGEKLFF	TGTGCCAGCAACACCCGGGACTGGGGTGAAAAACTGTTTTTT
TRBV5-1	NA	TRBJ1-1	14	TRBD1	CASSAGQGGAEAFF	TGCGCCAGCAGCGCGGGACAGGGGGGAGCTGAAGCTTTCTTT
TRBV12-5	few	TRBJ2-1	11	NA	CASGGVREQFF	TGTGCTAGTGGTGGGGTCCGTGAGCAGTTCTTC
TRBV18	few	TRBJ1-2	14	TRBD1	CASSLDRDSNGYTF	TGTGCCAGCTCGCTGGACAGGGATTCCAATGGCTACACCTTC
TRBV5-4	NA	TRBJ2-2	16	NA	CASSTGDGANTGELFF	TGTGCCAGCAGCACCGGTGATGGGGCGAACACCGGGGAGCTGTTTTTT
TRBV5-5	NA	TRBJ2-1	14	NA	CASSRGVNYNEQFF	TGTGCCAGCAGCCGAGGGGTCAACTACAATGAGCAGTTCTTC
TRBV20-1	NA	TRBJ1-1	13	NA	CSARDTPYTEAFF	TGCAGTGCTAGAGATACCCCTTACACTGAAGCTTTCTTT
TRBV27	NA	TRBJ2-2	15	TRBD1	CASSLMAGGGGELFF	TGTGCCAGCAGTTTAATGGCAGGGGGCGGCGGGGAGCTGTTTTTT
TRBV5-1	many	TRBJ2-3	14	TRBD2	CASSTRGRMDTQYF	TGCGCCAGCAGCACCCGCGGGAGAATGGATACGCAGTATTTT
TRBV12-3/TRBV12-4	few	TRBJ1-6	17	NA	CASSLGAGELYNSPLHF	TGTGCCAGCAGTTTAGGGGCAGGGGAGCTCTATAATTCACCCCTCCACTTT
TRBV20-1	few	TRBJ1-6	14	TRBD1	CSARKGQNNSPLHF	TGCAGTGCTAGAAAGGGACAGAATAATTCACCCCTCCACTTT
TRBV12-3/TRBV12-4	many	TRBJ1-1	15	TRBD1	CASSISTGMNTEAFF	TGTGCCAGCAGTATCTCGACAGGGATGAACACTGAAGCTTTCTTT
TRBV5-1	few	TRBJ2-5	14	TRBD1	CASRRDRVGETQYF	TGCGCCAGCAGACGTGACAGGGTCGGAGAGACCCAGTACTTC
TRBV5-1	NA	TRBJ2-1	16	NA	CASSLGPPGAGYEQFF	TGCGCCAGCAGCTTGGGGCCACCGGGGGCCGGTTATGAGCAGTTCTTC
TRBV5-6	few	TRBJ2-7	14	TRBD2	CASSFTRGVYEQYF	TGTGCCAGCAGCTTCACACGGGGGGTCTACGAGCAGTACTTC
TRBV5-1	many	TRBJ2-5	14	NA	CASSTGQAQETQYF	TGCGCCAGCAGCACAGGACAAGCCCAAGAGACCCAGTACTTC
TRBV9	NA	TRBJ2-1	17	TRBD2	CASSVDQAGVADDEQFF	TGTGCCAGCAGCGTAGACCAAGCGGGAGTAGCTGACGATGAGCAGTTCTTC
TRBV29-1	NA	TRBJ2-3	14	NA	CSALAATFMATQYF	TGCAGCGCATTAGCGGCGACTTTTATGGCTACGCAGTATTTT
TRBV12-3/TRBV12-4	NA	TRBJ2-1	13	NA	CASSFPSSPEQFF	TGTGCCAGCAGTTTTCCCTCGTCTCCTGAGCAGTTCTTC
TRBV5-1	many	TRBJ2-3	15	NA	CATTDGDRLTDTQYF	TGCGCCACCACCGATGGTGACAGGCTTACAGATACGCAGTATTTT
TRBV12-5	NA	TRBJ1-1	13	NA	CASGPDGLTGAFF	TGTGCTAGTGGTCCGGACGGACTCACTGGAGCTTTCTTT
TRBV4-1	NA	TRBJ1-1	14	NA	CASSQMGSGTEAFF	TGCGCCAGCAGCCAAATGGGGAGTGGCACTGAAGCTTTCTTT
TRBV25-1	few	TRBJ2-4	12	TRBD1	CASTQGVGIQYF	TGTGCCAGCACCCAGGGGGTGGGCATTCAGTACTTC
TRBV5-6	NA	TRBJ2-1	16	TRBD2	CASSPGVSGRDGEQFF	TGTGCCAGCAGCCCCGGGGTTAGCGGGAGGGATGGTGAGCAGTTCTTC
TRBV21-1	many	TRBJ1-4	15	NA	CASSKGGTGCEKLFF	TGTGCCAGCAGCAAAGGGGGGACAGGGTGCGAAAAACTGTTTTTT